The present entry profiles one TCR beta chain with its context. Its antigen is as yet unknown. TCRdb's table, derived via immunoSEQ multiplex PCR, lists solely in-frame clones and lacks some. This table has tens of thousands of clones, about 90% appearing once. This sample is drawn from a study of OX40 agonist ivuxolimab in advanced cancers. The wider study: Patients' therapy was ivuxolimab, an antibody that acts as an agonist of OX40 (CD134). Six ivuxolimab dose levels, 0.01 to 10 mg/kg, were given intravenously every 2 weeks. Eligibility admitted prior anti-PD-1, anti-PD-L1 or anti-CTLA-4 therapy; roughly 40% had some.

General study points: Certain nonresponding patients likewise had low normalized T-cell clonal expansion.

Germline V gene sequence: CDR1 SGHTA, CDR2 FQGTGA. V dropped 2 bases and J dropped 6; count of bases not matched to a gene: 9. The CDR3 contains 17 residues. This sequence was found in an adult with an advanced solid tumor such as melanoma, head and neck, liver or kidney cancer. The sequencing here drew on CD4+ or CD8+ T cells sorted from blood, taken in a trial of the OX40 agonist ivuxolimab. J is TRBJ2-1 and V is TRBV7-3; 11 bases line up with TRBD2. The chain's CDR3 is CASSLGTSGLSGNEQFF. CDR3 nucleotides: TGTGCCAGCAGCTTAGGGACTAGCGGCCTCAGTGGCAATGAGCAGTTCTTC.